This T cell receptor (beta chain) appears in the sequencing data of a study of OX40 agonist ivuxolimab in advanced cancers. Study-level background: Partial responses were achieved by three patients, one with hepatocellular carcinoma and two with cutaneous melanoma.

Measured with immunoSEQ multiplex PCR; TCRdb has only the in-frame clones, and not every one. The sample contains 8,500 to 13,000 clones, roughly three quarters of which appear only once. This clone turned up a few times. Its specificity is not known. Findings and caveats of the study: Within 6 weeks, CD4+ and CD8+ blood T cells expanded clonally at 0.1 to 3.0 mg/kg. Clonal expansion among partial responders at 0.1-3.0 mg/kg ranked near the lowest.

The CDR3 covers 14 residues. Trimming shortened V by 3 bases and J by 1 base, and 9 bases separated the two germline ends. Germline V lookup: CDR1 MNHEY, CDR2 SVGAGI. The sample was CD4+ or CD8+ T cells sorted from blood, taken in a trial of the OX40 agonist ivuxolimab. This rearrangement joins TRBV6-5 to TRBJ1-1; D may be TRBD1 (5 bases). The clonotype originates from an adult with an advanced solid tumor such as melanoma, head and neck, liver or kidney cancer. This chain's CDR3 is CASSYGGRNTEAFF. In nucleotides, the CDR3 is TGTGCCAGCAGTTATGGGGGGAGGAACACTGAAGCTTTCTTT.